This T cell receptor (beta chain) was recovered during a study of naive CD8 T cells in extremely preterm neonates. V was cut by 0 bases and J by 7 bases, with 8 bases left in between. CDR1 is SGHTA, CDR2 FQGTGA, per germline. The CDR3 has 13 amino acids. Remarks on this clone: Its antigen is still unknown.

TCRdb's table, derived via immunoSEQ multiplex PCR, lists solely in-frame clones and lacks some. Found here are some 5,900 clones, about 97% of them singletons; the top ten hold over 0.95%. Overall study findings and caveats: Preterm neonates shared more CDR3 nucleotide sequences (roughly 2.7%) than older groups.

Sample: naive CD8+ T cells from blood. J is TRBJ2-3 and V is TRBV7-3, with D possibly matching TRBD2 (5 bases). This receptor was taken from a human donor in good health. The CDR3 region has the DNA TGTGCCAGCAGCTTAACGGGAGCAAATACGCAGTATTTT. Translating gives CASSLTGANTQYF.